These 12 T cell receptor beta chains came from one sample sequenced in a study of T cells after yellow fever vaccination. One entry per CDR3 protein results from TCRdb running MiXCR on the 5' RACE reads. The data hold 120,000 or so distinct CDR3 sequences, with 13% to 15% observed a single time. This sample comprised CD8+ T cells sorted from PBMCs, obtained 5 days after the yellow fever booster vaccination. The receptors here all came from a man younger than 35 who received the YFV17D yellow fever vaccine.

Many counts were recorded for this clonotype. The genes are TRBV5-1 and TRBJ2-1, with 14 nucleotides matching TRBD2. Germline CDR1 reads SGHRS; CDR2 reads YFSETQ. The CDR3 runs 19 residues. With 4 bases clipped from V and 0 bases from J, the junction kept 9 bases outside the gene matches. The DNA for the CDR3 is TGCGCCAGCAGCGGGGGGACTAGCGGGAGAGCAAGCTCCTACAATGAGCAGTTCTTC. Translated: CASSGGTSGRASSYNEQFF.

This clonotype appeared a few times. V usage is TRBV9 and J usage is TRBJ1-2; D gene uncertain. The V end was cut by 6 bases, the J end by 7 bases, with 13 bases between. Germline V gene lookup returns CDR1 SGDLS and CDR2 YYNGEE. The CDR3 spans 12 residues. The CDR3 DNA sequence: TGTGCCAGCACCTACCCTAGGGTTGGCTACACCTTC. This gives the protein CASTYPRVGYTF.

The genes are TRBV11-2 and TRBJ2-3; the D is unclear. The V and J ends lost 5 bases and 6 bases respectively, with 15 bases between them. Germline V gives CDR1 SGHAT, CDR2 FQNNGV. This CDR3 contains 14 residues. The chain's CDR3 is CASSLGPQADTQYF. The CDR3 DNA reads as TGTGCCAGCAGCCTAGGTCCGCAGGCGGATACGCAGTATTTT. Supplemented by reference TRBV11-2 and TRBJ2-3, the full variable domain reads EAGVAQSPRYKIIEKRQSVAFWCNPISGHATLYWYQQILGQGPKLLIQFQNNGVVDDSQLPKDRFSAERLKGVDSTLKIQPAKLEDSAVYLCASSLGPQADTQYFGPGTRLTVL.

J is TRBJ1-5 and V is TRBV19; TRBD1 aligns across 8 bases. J was trimmed by 0 bases and V by 5 bases; bases with no gene match: 6. The CDR3 has 16 amino acids. Germline values: CDR1 LNHDA, CDR2 SQIVND (reference sequence). DNA of the CDR3: TGTGCCAGTAGTTGGACAGGGACGATTAGCAATCAGCCCCAGCATTTT. Protein product: CASSWTGTISNQPQHF.

A few counts support this clonotype. The rearrangement links TRBV12-3 or TRBV12-4 to TRBJ2-3; D gene ambiguous. The CDR3 totals 12 residues. The ends were cut back, 8 bases at V and 10 bases at J, with 16 bases in the middle. The chain's CDR3 is CASSDPSPPQYF. The CDR3 nucleotides are TGTGCCAGCTCCGACCCTTCTCCTCCGCAGTATTTT.

This clonotype was seen a handful of times. J is TRBJ2-7 and V is TRBV4-1; D is undetermined. The germline V gene has CDR1 MGHRA and CDR2 YSYEKL. The CDR3 covers 15 residues. Trimming took off 0 bases at V and 0 bases at J, with 9 bases between the two ends. The CDR3 sequence: CASSQELHTSYEQYF. In DNA form, the CDR3 reads TGCGCCAGCAGCCAAGAGTTACACACCTCCTACGAGCAGTACTTC.

This clonotype has more than one count but fewer than ten. The genes are TRBV3-1 and TRBJ2-1; 7 nucleotides match TRBD2. V was pared by 0 bases and J by 4 bases, with 6 bases of the junction left unmatched. Germline V lookup: CDR1 LGHDT, CDR2 YNNKEL (reference sequence). This CDR3 has 16 residues. CDR3 nucleotide sequence: TGTGCCAGCAGCCAAGATTCCAGCGGGGTTTACAATGAGCAGTTCTTC. It is translated as CASSQDSSGVYNEQFF.

This clonotype was seen more than once but under ten times. CDR3 protein: CASSYGGGGTDTQYF. The CDR3 DNA reads as TGTGCCAGCAGTTACGGCGGGGGGGGCACAGATACGCAGTATTTT. This sequence joins TRBV6-5 and TRBJ2-3; 9 nucleotides match TRBD2. The CDR3 is 15 amino acids. V lost 2 bases and J lost 1; bases outside the gene matches: 1. Germline CDR1 is MNHEY and CDR2 is SVGAGI.

This clonotype was detected only a few times. This chain connects TRBV20-1 to TRBJ2-7, with 13 bases aligning to TRBD2. This CDR3 is built from 17 residues. The V and J ends lost 3 bases and 5 bases, in that order; junction bases with no gene match: 13. Germline CDR1 is DFQATT and CDR2 is SNEGSKA (reference sequence). Here the CDR3 DNA reads TGCAGTGCTAGTCTGGAACTAGCGGGGGGGCGACCCCACGAGCAGTACTTC. Its translation is CSASLELAGGRPHEQYF.

A few counts support this clonotype. The chain links TRBV27 to TRBJ1-5; 8 bases line up with TRBD1. The length of the CDR3 is 15 residues. V lost 6 bases to trimming and J lost 0 bases; unmatched junction nucleotides: 4. Germline V gene lookup returns CDR1 MNHEY and CDR2 SMNVEV (reference sequence). The CDR3 DNA reads as TGTGCCAGCAGCCCGACAGGGGCTAGCAATCAGCCCCAGCATTTT. Encoded protein: CASSPTGASNQPQHF.

This clonotype was found many times. This sequence joins TRBV10-3 and TRBJ2-1, with D possibly being TRBD2 (5 bases). The CDR3 has 16 residues. The V gene lost 4 bases and the J gene lost 0 bases, with 13 bases spanning the gap. The germline V gene has CDR1 ENHRY and CDR2 SYGVKD. CDR3 amino acids: CAISVTGSDSYNEQFF. In DNA, the CDR3 is TGTGCCATCAGTGTAACGGGGTCTGACTCCTACAATGAGCAGTTCTTC.

The V call is TRBV27, the J call TRBJ2-7, with D unresolved. Trimming pared 4 bases from V and 3 bases from J, leaving 10 bases between. The CDR3 is 13 amino acids. From germline, CDR1 is MNHEY and CDR2 SMNVEV (reference sequence). The CDR3 DNA is TGTGCCAGCAGTTCGCAGTGGGGCTACGAGCAGTACTTC. This translates into CASSSQWGYEQYF.